This TCR beta chain was obtained from a study of blood T cell repertoires in COVID-19. At the level of the study: Sources were T cells, B-cell-depleted T cells, or PBMCs; the material itself was cDNA or gDNA.

The CDR3 has 15 amino acids. The germline V gene has CDR1 SGHRS and CDR2 YFSETQ. Trimming stripped 4 bases from V and 0 bases from J, with 10 bases between. In the authors' workflow: Amplified reference gene primers provided the basis for estimating nucleated cell counts. Here immunoSEQ multiplex PCR was the method, and the copy in TCRdb shows in-frame clones only, minus some. For V, J and clone size, that table is used; D and trimming come from the DNA. This table has roughly 180,000 clones, over 80% appearing once. A Seattle source enrolled patients during active infection and followed them longitudinally.

V and J are TRBV5-1 and TRBJ1-4; perhaps TRBD1 as D (6 bases). The sequenced sample was peripheral blood. This receptor was obtained from a middle-aged woman with COVID-19, enrolled during active disease. The CDR3 bases are TGCGCCAGCAGCCCCCGACAGGCAACTAATGAAAAACTGTTTTTT. Its translation is CASSPRQATNEKLFF.